The 7 T cell receptor beta chains below all came from one sample that was sequenced in a study of metastatic and nonmetastatic thyroid tumors. TCRdb re-analyzed the PCR reads using MiXCR. The repertoire includes about 20,000 clones, roughly a quarter of them detected once, and around 15% sits in the top ten. No treatment had been given to any patient before thyroid surgery. Sequencing input: tumor tissue. The receptors were gathered from a female donor with papillary thyroid cancer or a benign thyroid nodule (not recorded which). Some clones in this sample may be carry-over from other donors' samples.

The table lists this clone with many counts. The chain is built from TRBV18 and TRBJ1-1; D is possibly TRBD1 (6 bases). Germline loops: CDR1 KGHSH, CDR2 LQKENI. The CDR3 spans 16 residues. The ends were cut back, 3 bases at V and 1 base at J, with 15 bases in the middle. The CDR3 nucleotides are TGTGCCAGCTCACCCCTCGCGGGGACAACGAACACTGAAGCTTTCTTT. Translating gives CASSPLAGTTNTEAFF.

This clone was counted between two and nine times. The chain combines TRBV27 with TRBJ1-2; TRBD1 aligns across 8 bases. This CDR3 comprises 15 residues. Germline CDR1 and CDR2: MNHEY and SMNVEV (reference sequence). V shed 6 bases and J 4 bases; nucleotides not matched to a gene: 10. In nucleotides, the CDR3 is TGTGCCAGCAGCAGCGGACAGGGACTGAGCTATGGCTACACCTTC. This translates into CASSSGQGLSYGYTF.

This clone was detected ten times or more. The chain combines TRBV5-6 with TRBJ1-3; D gene uncertain. The V end lost 4 bases, the J end lost 5 bases, and 10 bases lay between the germline ends. The CDR3 length is 13 residues. CDR1 is SGHDT and CDR2 is YYEEEE in the germline V gene. The CDR3 here is CASSLETRNTIYF. The CDR3, as DNA: TGTGCCAGCAGCCTGGAGACACGAAACACCATATATTTT.

This clone came up many times. CDR3 in amino acids: CASSLAASSGVSSYEQYF. DNA for the CDR3: TGTGCCAGCAGCTTAGCAGCGTCTAGCGGGGTTAGCTCCTACGAGCAGTACTTC. The chain employs TRBV7-2 and TRBJ2-7; 9 bases agree with TRBD2. The CDR3 contains 18 residues. V was clipped by 0 bases and J by 0 bases; unmatched bases: 9. Germline values: CDR1 SGHTA, CDR2 FQGNSA.

This chain uses TRBV12-3 or TRBV12-4 with TRBJ1-1, with a weak D call TRBD1 (5 bases). V lost 1 base to trimming and J lost 6 bases, with 9 bases between them. The CDR3 sequence is 13 residues long. The CDR3 here is CASSLEGWAEAFF. CDR3 sequence (DNA): TGTGCCAGCAGTTTAGAGGGGTGGGCTGAAGCTTTCTTT.

This chain connects TRBV20-1 to TRBJ2-1; tentative D call: TRBD2 (6 bases). Deletions cut 1 base from V and 8 bases from J, with 27 bases between. The CDR3 runs to 18 residues. The germline V gene has CDR1 DFQATT and CDR2 SNEGSKA (reference sequence). The CDR3 reads CSARGRASEGRTSDEQFF. The CDR3 DNA follows: TGCAGTGCTAGAGGCCGGGCTAGCGAGGGCCGGACTTCGGATGAGCAGTTCTTC.

This clone was counted many times. The CDR3 loop reads CSAAPLQKGTQYF. CDR3 nucleotides: TGCAGTGCGGCCCCACTGCAGAAGGGGACCCAGTACTTC. The J gene is TRBJ2-5, the V gene TRBV20-1; D call uncertain. Trimming took 6 bases from V and 7 from J, leaving 18 bases between them. The CDR3 contains 13 residues. Looked up from germline, CDR1 is DFQATT and CDR2 is SNEGSKA (reference sequence).